The 29 T cell receptor beta chains below come from one sample, sequenced in a study of immune heterogeneity within non-small cell lung tumors. For the TCR beta CDR3, multiplex PCR with 32 V and 13 J primers performed the amplification. TCRdb re-called the multiplex PCR reads with MiXCR, one entry per CDR3 protein. There are approximately 6,000 distinct CDR3 sequences in the sample; roughly a fifth occur only once, and around a sixth lies in the top ten. Template input was genomic DNA from bulk tumor (about 640 ng per sample). Collection of several biopsies per primary tumor, spaced far apart, took place during surgery. Enrolled individuals presented with untreated, newly diagnosed non-small cell lung cancer and received curative surgery. Specimen: lung tumor tissue. All receptors come from a man aged 60 to 75 with non-small cell lung cancer.

By frequency in the sample, this clonotype is medium-sized. The chain joins TRBV7-3 to TRBJ2-3; tentatively, D is TRBD1 or TRBD2 (5 bases each). Trimming removed 2 bases from V and 0 bases from J, with 12 bases in between. Germline V gene sequence: CDR1 SGHTA, CDR2 FQGTGA. The CDR3 runs to 16 residues. The CDR3 sequence is CASSLHGRDSTDTQYF. CDR3 in DNA: TGTGCCAGCAGCTTACATGGCAGGGACAGCACAGATACGCAGTATTTT.

This clonotype is judged medium-sized (0.01 to 0.1%). The CDR3 sequence is CASSQGPGYEQYF. The CDR3 nucleotides read TGTGCCAGCTCACAGGGGCCGGGCTACGAGCAGTACTTC. The J gene is TRBJ2-7, the V gene TRBV18, with D possibly matching TRBD1 (5 bases). The length of the CDR3 is 13 residues. CDR1 and CDR2 (germline): KGHSH, LQKENI. V lost 4 bases, J lost 3 bases, and 10 bases lay in between.

This clonotype was counted many times. The chain couples TRBV18 to TRBJ2-1; D is perhaps TRBD1 (6 bases). Trimming removed 2 bases at V and 9 bases at J, with 23 bases between. Germline values: CDR1 KGHSH, CDR2 LQKENI. CDR3 length: 17 residues. CDR3 sequence: CASSPDPGATLEVEQFF. In DNA, the CDR3 is TGTGCCAGCTCACCAGACCCAGGGGCTACGCTGGAAGTTGAGCAGTTCTTC.

This clonotype is categorized as medium-sized (0.01 to 0.1%). The chain joins TRBV29-1 to TRBJ2-2; weak D call: TRBD2 (6 bases). Germline lookup yields CDR1 SQVTM and CDR2 ANQGSEA. This CDR3 comprises 14 residues. Trimming removed 5 bases from V and 2 bases from J, with 12 bases in between. CDR3 sequence: CSVPREVNTGELFF. CDR3 nucleotides: TGCAGCGTTCCCAGGGAGGTTAACACCGGGGAGCTGTTTTTT.

This clonotype was found many times. V usage is TRBV20-1 and J usage is TRBJ1-4, with TRBD1 identical over 7 bases. Germline CDR1 DFQATT, CDR2 SNEGSKA (reference sequence). J was trimmed by 8 bases and V by 7 bases; bases with no gene match: 7. CDR3 length: 12 residues. CDR3 sequence: CSVKGAREKLFF. CDR3 nucleotide sequence: TGCAGTGTTAAGGGGGCGAGGGAAAAACTGTTTTTT.

Comments on this clonotype: This sequence may be a read error, since a much larger clone differs from it by one base. The chain carries TRBV9 and TRBJ2-1; the D is unclear. There are 15 residues in the CDR3. V was pared by 0 bases and J by 3 bases, with 10 bases between. CDR1 is SGDLS and CDR2 is YYNGEE in the germline V gene. CDR3 region: CASSVGDMDYNEQFF. The CDR3 DNA sequence: TGTGCCAGCAGCGTAGGAGACATGGACTACAATGAGCAGTTCTTC. Filled out from reference TRBV9 and TRBJ2-1, the complete variable domain reads DSGVTQTPKHLITATGQRVTLRCSPRSGDLSVYWYQQSLDQGLQFLIQYYNGEERAKGNILERFSAQQFPDLHSELNLSSLELGDSALYFCASSVGDMDYNEQFFGPGTRLTVL.

On this clonotype itself: A read error may account for a junction end that differs from germline. The chain uses TRBV5-6 and TRBJ2-7, with 7 bases identical to TRBD2. Germline V gene data show CDR1 as SGHDT and CDR2 as YYEEEE. The CDR3 contains 14 residues. The CDR3 protein is CTSMSGVSSYEQYF. CDR3 in DNA: TGTACCAGCATGAGCGGGGTCAGCTCATACGAGCAGTACTTC.

This clonotype has just a few counts. A much larger clone lies one base from this, so it may be a read error. The chain carries TRBV9 and TRBJ2-2; D unclear. The CDR3 length is 13 residues. Germline lookup yields CDR1 SGDLS and CDR2 YYNGEE. This chain's CDR3 is CARSAQLAGELFF. CDR3 DNA: TGTGCCAGAAGCGCACAATTGGCCGGGGAGCTGTTTTTT.

In its sample, this clonotype was seen many times. The chain combines TRBV4-1 with TRBJ2-1, with D unclear. CDR3 length equals 14 residues. V was pared by 0 bases and J by 13 bases, with 16 bases between. Germline-derived CDR1 and CDR2 are MGHRA and YSYEKL. CDR3 sequence: CASSQDQSSENQFF. In DNA form, the CDR3 reads TGCGCCAGCAGCCAAGATCAGTCGTCGGAGAATCAGTTCTTC.

Judged by abundance, this clonotype is medium-sized. This chain connects TRBV4-1 to TRBJ1-1, with 7 bases matching TRBD1. Germline V gene sequence: CDR1 MGHRA, CDR2 YSYEKL. The J segment lost 1 base and the V segment lost 4 bases, leaving 6 bases of the junction unmatched. CDR3 length: 15 amino acids. This chain's CDR3 is CASSRTGDANTEAFF. The CDR3 nucleotides are TGCGCCAGCAGCCGCACAGGGGACGCGAACACTGAAGCTTTCTTT.

For this clonotype: The germline gene is not matched at one end of the junction; a read error may be the cause. This chain links TRBV19 with TRBJ2-1; D gene ambiguous. Germline-derived CDR1 and CDR2 are LNHDA and SQIVND (reference sequence). The CDR3 length is 13 residues. CDR3 sequence (DNA): TGTGCCAGTAATATAGGACGGAACAATGAGCAGTTCTTC. Its translation: CASNIGRNNEQFF.

This clonotype was counted many times. This rearrangement joins TRBV6-1 to TRBJ2-3; 9 positions agree with TRBD1. This CDR3 contains 13 residues. Germline V gives CDR1 MNHNS, CDR2 SASEGT. Trimming removed 5 bases from V and 6 bases from J; junction bases left unmatched: 3. In DNA, the CDR3 is TGTGCCAGCAGTCACACAGGGGGCGATACGCAGTATTTT. Translating gives CASSHTGGDTQYF.

This clonotype is judged medium-sized (0.01 to 0.1%). V and J are TRBV2 and TRBJ2-7; possibly TRBD1 for D (6 bases). Germline CDR1 SNHLY, CDR2 FYNNEI. The V gene lost 6 bases and the J gene lost 0 bases, with 15 bases spanning the gap. The CDR3 contains 15 residues. CDR3: CASRTGTSPSYEQYF. Written as DNA, the CDR3 is TGTGCCAGCAGAACCGGGACATCACCCTCCTACGAGCAGTACTTC.

Ten or more counts support this clonotype. The chain is built from TRBV12-3 or TRBV12-4 and TRBJ1-1; 10 bases map to TRBD1. J was trimmed by 5 bases and V by 4 bases; bases with no gene match: 13. The CDR3 contains 17 residues. The CDR3 bases are TGTGCCAGCAGTTCATACCCCCGACAGGGGGCGTGGACTGAAGCTTTCTTT. The encoded protein is CASSSYPRQGAWTEAFF.

In this sample, this clonotype turned up a few times. The CDR3 does not close with the conserved phenylalanine or tryptophan, likely indicating a read error. The V call is TRBV20-1, the J call TRBJ2-7; 9 bases are a match to TRBD1. Germline values: CDR1 DFQATT, CDR2 SNEGSKA (reference sequence). This CDR3 is built from 13 residues. The CDR3 nucleotides are TGCATTGCCCTGACAGGGGGTAGCTACGAGCAGTACCTC. Encoded protein: CIALTGGSYEQYL.

The chain is built from TRBV5-1 and TRBJ2-5; 8 bases line up with TRBD1. Trimming took 2 bases from V and 5 from J; bases not matched to a gene: 8. The CDR3 runs to 15 residues. The germline CDR1 and CDR2 sequences are SGHRS and YFSETQ. CDR3 sequence: CASSLATGVGETQYF. As DNA, the CDR3 is TGCGCCAGCAGCTTAGCGACAGGGGTGGGGGAGACCCAGTACTTC. The full variable domain, its missing parts supplied by reference TRBV5-1 and TRBJ2-5, is KAGVTQTPRYLIKTRGQQVTLSCSPISGHRSVSWYQQTPGQGLQFLFEYFSETQRNKGNFPGRFSGRQFSNSRSEMNVSTLELGDSALYLCASSLATGVGETQYFGPGTRLLVL.

The V and J genes are TRBV5-5 and TRBJ2-5, with TRBD1 as a possible D gene (5 bases). There are 14 residues in the CDR3. V dropped 0 bases and J dropped 4 bases, with 10 bases sitting between them. CDR1 and CDR2 from the germline V gene are SGHKS and YYEKEE (reference sequence). CDR3 bases: TGTGCCAGCAGCTTGGTTGGGGCTGGAGAGACCCAGTACTTC. Encoded protein: CASSLVGAGETQYF.

By proportion, this clonotype is medium-sized. This chain connects TRBV3-1 to TRBJ1-4; D unresolved. The CDR3 covers 14 residues. Germline V lookup: CDR1 LGHDT, CDR2 YNNKEL (reference sequence). Deletions cut 2 bases from V and 8 bases from J, with 12 bases between. The CDR3 DNA follows: TGTGCCAGCAGCCAAAGTGAAGGTGGAGAAAAACTGTTTTTT. It translates to CASSQSEGGEKLFF.

This clonotype was picked up a small number of times. The V and J genes are TRBV4-1 and TRBJ2-5; either TRBD1 or TRBD2 may supply D (6 bases each). The CDR3 consists of 14 residues. V dropped 0 bases and J dropped 5 bases, with 10 bases sitting between them. In germline, CDR1 is MGHRA, CDR2 YSYEKL. CDR3 region: CASSQDTGRETQYF. CDR3 nucleotide sequence: TGCGCCAGCAGCCAAGACACAGGGAGGGAGACCCAGTACTTC.

The chain combines TRBV20-1 with TRBJ2-2; D is undetermined. This CDR3 spans 14 amino acids. V lost 1 base to trimming and J lost 0 bases, with 6 bases between them. Germline values: CDR1 DFQATT, CDR2 SNEGSKA (reference sequence). For the CDR3, the DNA is TGCAGTGCTAGAGGACACTCGAACACCGGGGAGCTGTTTTTT. This gives the protein CSARGHSNTGELFF.

This clonotype has just one count. A much larger clone sits a single nucleotide away, making a read error possible. V and J are TRBV11-2 and TRBJ1-1; D gene uncertain. Germline values: CDR1 SGHAT, CDR2 FQNNGV. This CDR3 comprises 14 residues. The V end was cut by 3 bases, the J end by 2 bases, with 10 bases between. Here the CDR3 DNA reads TGTGCCAGCAGCTTGAACCGCGCTAACACTGAAGCTTTCTTT. As protein: CASSLNRANTEAFF.

The chain is built from TRBV28 and TRBJ2-1; 13 nucleotides agree with TRBD2. V was clipped by 9 bases and J by 9 bases; unmatched bases: 8. There are 14 residues in the CDR3. CDR1 is MDHEN, CDR2 SYDVKM, per germline. Here the CDR3 DNA reads TGTGCCAGTTTCGGACTAGCGGGAGTAAGTGAGCAGTTCTTC. Protein product: CASFGLAGVSEQFF. Drawing the rest from reference TRBV28 and TRBJ2-1, the complete variable domain is DVKVTQSSRYLVKRTGEKVFLECVQDMDHENMFWYRQDPGLGLRLIYFSYDVKMKEKGDIPEGYSVSREKKERFSLILESASTNQTSMYLCASFGLAGVSEQFFGPGTRLTVL.

This clonotype ranks as medium-sized. The V gene is TRBV19, the J gene TRBJ2-7; TRBD1 is a possible D gene (7 bases). The CDR3 extends over 15 amino acids. Germline V gene data show CDR1 as LNHDA and CDR2 as SQIVND (reference sequence). Deletions cut 5 bases from V and 1 base from J, with 15 bases between. The CDR3 DNA sequence: TGTGCCAGTAGTCTCAGGGGGGCGGCATCCTACGAGCAGTACTTC. Encoded protein: CASSLRGAASYEQYF.

By share, this clonotype counts as medium-sized. The V gene is TRBV20-1, the J gene TRBJ2-7; D is perhaps TRBD2 (6 bases). The CDR3 runs 15 residues. Germline V CDR1 and CDR2: DFQATT, SNEGSKA (reference sequence). Trimming left V 0 bases short and J 3 bases short, with 15 bases between. The CDR3, as DNA: TGCAGTGCTAGAGATGCGGGGAAGGGGATCTACGAGCAGTACTTC. Residues: CSARDAGKGIYEQYF.

A note on this clonotype: A much larger clonotype is one base distant, so this may be a read error. The chain has TRBV5-1 and TRBJ2-5; D is ambiguous. Germline V CDR1 and CDR2: SGHRS, YFSETQ. The CDR3 loop spans 14 amino acids. V lost 0 bases and J lost 9, with 15 bases in between. CDR3 in DNA: TGCGCCAGCAGCTTGGACACATGGGTTGGAGCCCAGTACTTC. Protein product: CASSLDTWVGAQYF. Complete variable domain (other parts from reference TRBV5-1 and TRBJ2-5): KAGVTQTPRYLIKTRGQQVTLSCSPISGHRSVSWYQQTPGQGLQFLFEYFSETQRNKGNFPGRFSGRQFSNSRSEMNVSTLELGDSALYLCASSLDTWVGAQYFGPGTRLLVL.

This clonotype is categorized as medium-sized. V gene TRBV3-1 combines with J gene TRBJ1-2; D call uncertain. This CDR3 region has 12 residues. Trimming removed 1 base from V and 8 bases from J, with 8 bases in between. Germline lookup yields CDR1 LGHDT and CDR2 YNNKEL (reference sequence). The CDR3 sequence is CASSQAPFGYTF. The DNA for the CDR3 is TGTGCCAGCAGCCAAGCCCCGTTCGGCTACACCTTC. Together with reference TRBV3-1 and TRBJ1-2, the CDR3 gives the full variable domain: DTAVSQTPKYLVTQMGNDKSIKCEQNLGHDTMYWYKQDSKKFLKIMFSYNNKELIINETVPNRFSPKSPDKAHLNLHINSLELGDSAVYFCASSQAPFGYTFGSGTRLTVV.

About this clonotype: The CDR3 end shows no conserved phenylalanine or tryptophan, and so a read error is likely. The chain employs TRBV20-1 and TRBJ2-7; TRBD2 agrees at 8 bases. Per the germline V gene, CDR1 is DFQATT and CDR2 is SNEGSKA (reference sequence). The CDR3 has 15 amino acids. For the CDR3, the DNA is TGCAGTGCTAGAGATTCGCGGGGGGATTCCTACGATCAGTACTCC. It is translated as CSARDSRGDSYDQYS.

This clonotype was detected only a few times. A much larger clone is a single base away; this may be a read error. The CDR3 bases are TGTGCCAGCATTGCAAGGGTTGAGCAGTTCTTC. Translating gives CASIARVEQFF. The rearrangement uses TRBV12-3 or TRBV12-4 and TRBJ2-1; no clear D. V was pared by 7 bases and J by 9 bases, with 10 bases between. The CDR3 is made up of 11 amino acids.

Of note for this clonotype: Here the CDR3 omits its conserved ending phenylalanine or tryptophan, so a read error is the likely source. The V gene is TRBV2, the J gene TRBJ2-3, with unresolved D. The CDR3 totals 13 residues. Germline V lookup: CDR1 SNHLY, CDR2 FYNNEI. V was pared by 3 bases and J by 3 bases, with 7 bases between. Here the CDR3 DNA reads TGTGCCAGCAGTGAGGCGGTAACAGATACGCAGTATCTT. It encodes CASSEAVTDTQYL.